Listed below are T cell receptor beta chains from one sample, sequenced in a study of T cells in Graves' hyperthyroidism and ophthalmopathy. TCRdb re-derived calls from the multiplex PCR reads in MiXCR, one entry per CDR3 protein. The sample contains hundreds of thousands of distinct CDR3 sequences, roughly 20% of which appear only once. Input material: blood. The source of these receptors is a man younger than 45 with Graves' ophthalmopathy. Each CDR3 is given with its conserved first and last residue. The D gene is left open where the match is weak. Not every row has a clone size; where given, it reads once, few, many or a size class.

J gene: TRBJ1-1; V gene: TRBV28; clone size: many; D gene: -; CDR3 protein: CASPTRGPEAFF; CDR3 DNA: TGTGCCAGCCCCACCCGAGGGCCTGAAGCTTTCTTT
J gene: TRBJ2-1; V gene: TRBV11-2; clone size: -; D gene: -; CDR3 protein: CASSLARDGSYNEQFF; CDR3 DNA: TGTGCCAGCAGCTTAGCTCGGGACGGCTCCTACAATGAGCAGTTCTTC
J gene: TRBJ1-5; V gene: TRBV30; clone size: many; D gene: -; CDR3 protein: CAWSLGSNQPQHF; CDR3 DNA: TGTGCCTGGAGTTTGGGCAGCAATCAGCCCCAGCATTTT
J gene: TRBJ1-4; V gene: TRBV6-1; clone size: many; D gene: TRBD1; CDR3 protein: CASSSRQGANEKLFF; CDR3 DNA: TGTGCCAGCAGTTCCCGACAGGGGGCAAACGAAAAACTGTTTTTT
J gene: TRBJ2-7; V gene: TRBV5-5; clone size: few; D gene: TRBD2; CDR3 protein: CASSGEAGPASYEQYF; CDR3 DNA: TGTGCCAGCAGCGGGGAAGCGGGACCAGCTTCCTACGAGCAGTACTTC
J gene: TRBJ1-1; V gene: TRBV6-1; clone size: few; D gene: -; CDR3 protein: CASRRDAEAFF; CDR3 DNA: TGTGCCAGCAGGAGGGACGCTGAAGCTTTCTTT
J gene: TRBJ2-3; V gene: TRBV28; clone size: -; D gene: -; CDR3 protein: CVSSFRTASTDTQYF; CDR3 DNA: TGTGTCAGCAGTTTTCGGACGGCTAGCACAGATACGCAGTATTTT
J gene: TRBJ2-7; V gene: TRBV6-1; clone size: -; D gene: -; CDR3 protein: CASAIRTVDSYEQYF; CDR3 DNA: TGTGCCAGCGCGATCCGGACAGTTGACTCCTACGAGCAGTACTTC
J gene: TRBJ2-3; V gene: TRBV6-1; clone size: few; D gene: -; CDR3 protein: CASSASLIGTQYF; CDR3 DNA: TGTGCCAGCAGCGCTAGCCTGATCGGTACGCAGTATTTT
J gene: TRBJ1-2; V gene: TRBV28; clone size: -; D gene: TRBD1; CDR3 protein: CASSYGQGIYGYTF; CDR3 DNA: TGTGCCAGCAGTTATGGACAGGGAATCTATGGCTACACCTTC
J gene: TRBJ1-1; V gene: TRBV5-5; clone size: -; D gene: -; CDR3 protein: CASSLVAGMNTEAFF; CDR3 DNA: TGTGCCAGCAGCTTGGTAGCAGGCATGAACACTGAAGCTTTCTTT
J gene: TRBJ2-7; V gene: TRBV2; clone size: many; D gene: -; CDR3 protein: CASQLARTGTYEQYF; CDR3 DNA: TGTGCCAGCCAGTTAGCTCGGACGGGAACCTACGAGCAGTACTTC
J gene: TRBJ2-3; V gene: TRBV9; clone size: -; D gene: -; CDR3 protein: CASSARMTSTDTQYF; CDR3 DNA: TGTGCCAGCAGCGCCCGGATGACTAGCACAGATACGCAGTATTTT
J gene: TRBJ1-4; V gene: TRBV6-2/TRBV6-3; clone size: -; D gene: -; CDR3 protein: CASSSRGYSPTNEKLFF; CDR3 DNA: TGTGCCAGCAGTTCCCGGGGCTATTCTCCAACTAATGAAAAACTGTTTTTT
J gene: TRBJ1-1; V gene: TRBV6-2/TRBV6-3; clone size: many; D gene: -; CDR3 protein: CASSYPDSTMNTEAFF; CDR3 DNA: TGTGCCAGCAGTTACCCGGACAGCACCATGAACACTGAAGCTTTCTTT
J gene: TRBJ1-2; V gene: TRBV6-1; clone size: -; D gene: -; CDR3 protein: CASSVGTSYGYTF; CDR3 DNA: TGTGCCAGCAGCGTCGGGACATCGTATGGCTACACCTTC
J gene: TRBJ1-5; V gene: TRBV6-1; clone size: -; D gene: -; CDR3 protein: CASSHQGSHQPQHF; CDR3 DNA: TGTGCCAGCAGCCACCAGGGAAGCCATCAGCCCCAGCATTTT
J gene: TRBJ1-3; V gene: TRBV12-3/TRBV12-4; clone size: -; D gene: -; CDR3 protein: CASSFQGPGNTIYF; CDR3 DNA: TGTGCCAGCAGCTTCCAGGGACCTGGAAACACCATATATTTT
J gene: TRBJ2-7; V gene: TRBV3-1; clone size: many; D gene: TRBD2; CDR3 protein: CASSQDSGRTREQYF; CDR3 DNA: TGTGCCAGCAGCCAAGATAGCGGGAGAACTCGCGAGCAGTACTTC
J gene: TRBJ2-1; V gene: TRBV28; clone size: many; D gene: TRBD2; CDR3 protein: CASSLSGRLNEQFF; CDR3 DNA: TGTGCCAGCAGTTTAAGCGGGAGACTCAATGAGCAGTTCTTC
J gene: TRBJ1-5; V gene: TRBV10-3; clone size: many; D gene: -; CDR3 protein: CAISLDINQPQHF; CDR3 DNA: TGTGCCATCAGTTTGGACATCAATCAGCCCCAGCATTTT
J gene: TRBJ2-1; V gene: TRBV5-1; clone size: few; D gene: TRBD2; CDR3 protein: CASSLATSGNGEQFF; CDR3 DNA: TGCGCCAGCAGCTTGGCAACTAGCGGCAACGGTGAGCAGTTCTTC
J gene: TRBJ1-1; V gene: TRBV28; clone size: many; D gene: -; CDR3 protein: CASSFGADHTEAFF; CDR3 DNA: TGTGCCAGCAGTTTCGGGGCAGATCACACTGAAGCTTTCTTT